Shown below are 27 T cell receptor beta chains from a single sample sequenced in a study of technical replicates of blood from a few donors. Sequencing was performed with immunoSEQ multiplex PCR; in TCRdb, only in-frame clones are kept and a portion is missing. The sample includes about 100,000 clones, over 85% seen only once; the top ten take approximately 0.24%. The source material was T cells isolated from PBMCs. Receptors originate from a human donor in good health.

The CDR3 coding sequence is TGTGCCAGCAGCAGGGGGCGGATAGAGACCCAGTACTTC. Translation: CASSRGRIETQYF. The chain carries TRBV2 and TRBJ2-5; 8 bases fit TRBD1. The germline gives CDR1 SNHLY, CDR2 FYNNEI. The ends lost 6 bases at V and 4 bases at J; junction bases unmatched: 4. The CDR3 totals 13 residues.

This clone was detected only once. The chain is built from TRBV6-5 and TRBJ2-5; the D gene is possibly TRBD2 (5 bases). Trimming stripped 6 bases from V and 5 bases from J, with 13 bases between. The CDR3 sequence is 13 residues long. CDR1 and CDR2 (germline): MNHEY, SVGAGI. For the CDR3, the DNA is TGTGCCAGCAGAGACCGAGGGCGGGAGACCCAGTACTTC. It yields the protein CASRDRGRETQYF.

This chain uses TRBV9 with TRBJ1-4; tentative D call: TRBD1 (6 bases). The V gene lost 3 bases and the J gene lost 8 bases, with 14 bases spanning the gap. There are 14 residues in the CDR3. CDR1 and CDR2 from the germline V gene are SGDLS and YYNGEE. The CDR3: CASSGRQEEEKLFF. The CDR3 coding sequence is TGTGCCAGCAGCGGCCGACAGGAAGAAGAAAAACTGTTTTTT.

The chain has TRBV11-2 and TRBJ2-1; D is possibly TRBD2 (5 bases). Germline loops: CDR1 SGHAT, CDR2 FQNNGV. V lost 3 bases, J lost 5 bases, and 11 bases lay in between. This CDR3 is 14 amino acids long. CDR3 nucleotide sequence: TGTGCCAGCAGCTTGTGGCGGGCCGACAATGAGCAGTTCTTC. Encoded protein: CASSLWRADNEQFF.

CDR3 sequence: CASRRGQGAEQYF. CDR3 nucleotide sequence: TGTGCCAGCAGGAGGGGACAGGGGGCCGAGCAGTACTTC. The V gene is TRBV6-1, the J gene TRBJ2-7; 12 positions agree with TRBD1. The germline V gene encodes CDR1 MNHNS and CDR2 SASEGT. There are 13 residues in the CDR3. V lost 6 bases, J lost 6 bases, and 3 bases stayed unmatched.

The chain employs TRBV29-1 and TRBJ1-2; D call uncertain. Trimming left V 6 bases short and J 4 bases short, with 9 bases between. This CDR3 is built from 11 residues. Germline assignment: CDR1 SQVTM and CDR2 ANQGSEA. The CDR3 loop reads CSVPRSYGYTF. DNA of the CDR3: TGCAGCGTCCCCCGCAGCTATGGCTACACCTTC.

The chain uses TRBV7-8 and TRBJ2-1; weak D call: TRBD2 (5 bases). Germline loops: CDR1 SGHVS, CDR2 FQNEAQ. The CDR3 loop spans 18 amino acids. The V end lost 5 bases, the J end lost 9 bases, and 29 bases lay between the germline ends. The CDR3 loop reads CASSLDPYRSPAGLEQFF. The CDR3 DNA follows: TGTGCCAGCAGCCTGGATCCCTACCGGAGCCCCGCGGGTCTTGAGCAGTTCTTC.

The CDR3 here is CASSSSGLQETQYF. In DNA, the CDR3 is TGTGCCAGCAGCTCTAGCGGACTACAAGAGACCCAGTACTTC. The V call is TRBV7-8, the J call TRBJ2-5; 7 bases map to TRBD2. The CDR3 covers 14 residues. The V gene end was trimmed by 4 bases and the J gene end by 2 bases; junction bases not matched to a gene: 4. Per germline, CDR1 SGHVS and CDR2 FQNEAQ.

The J gene is TRBJ2-7, the V gene TRBV27, with D possibly being TRBD1 (5 bases). The germline CDR1 and CDR2 sequences are MNHEY and SMNVEV (reference sequence). The CDR3 spans 15 residues. Trimming stripped 3 bases from V and 0 bases from J, with 12 bases between. The CDR3 DNA is TGTGCCAGCAGTTTTGACAGATCCTTCTCCTACGAGCAGTACTTC. Protein product: CASSFDRSFSYEQYF.

The chain recombines TRBV4-2 with TRBJ2-6, with 12 bases lining up with TRBD2. The CDR3 contains 20 residues. Germline CDR1 is LGHNA and CDR2 is YNFKEQ. With 0 bases clipped from V and 0 bases from J, the junction kept 6 bases outside the gene matches. Written as DNA, the CDR3 is TGTGCCAGCAGCCAAGAACTAGCGGGGGGCATAAACTCTGGGGCCAACGTCCTGACTTTC. Its protein product is CASSQELAGGINSGANVLTF.

The J gene is TRBJ1-6, the V gene TRBV4-1, with TRBD1 matching 7 bases. CDR1 is MGHRA and CDR2 is YSYEKL in the germline V gene. The trim removed 0 bases at V and 7 bases at J, leaving 15 bases unmatched. CDR3 length: 19 residues. Here the CDR3 DNA reads TGCGCCAGCAGCCAAGATTCGGGACAGAGCTTAAATGTGAATTCACCCCTCCACTTT. Translated, it gives CASSQDSGQSLNVNSPLHF.

The chain employs TRBV5-6 and TRBJ2-1; 9 bases agree with TRBD2. The CDR3 runs 15 residues. J was trimmed by 5 bases and V by 4 bases; bases with no gene match: 7. Looked up from germline, CDR1 is SGHDT and CDR2 is YYEEEE. CDR3 amino acids: CASSPAGGGHNEQFF. DNA for the CDR3: TGTGCCAGCAGCCCAGCGGGGGGAGGCCACAATGAGCAGTTCTTC.

The chain combines TRBV10-1 with TRBJ2-1, with 8 bases that match TRBD2. This CDR3 comprises 15 residues. V gave up 5 bases and J gave up 5 bases; unmatched junction bases: 8. Germline values: CDR1 WNHNN, CDR2 SYGVQD (reference sequence). CDR3 loop: CASSRTSSAHNEQFF. The CDR3 coding sequence is TGCGCCAGCAGTCGGACTAGCTCCGCGCACAATGAGCAGTTCTTC.

V and J are TRBV4-1 and TRBJ2-1; 9 nucleotides line up with TRBD2. V was pared by 0 bases and J by 6 bases, with 3 bases of the junction left unmatched. Germline assignment: CDR1 MGHRA and CDR2 YSYEKL. The CDR3 is made up of 15 amino acids. The CDR3 DNA follows: TGCGCCAGCAGCCAAGAGCCAGCGGGGGGCAATGAGCAGTTCTTC. Protein sequence: CASSQEPAGGNEQFF.

This chain uses TRBV19 with TRBJ2-7; TRBD2 might be the D (5 bases). Germline assignment: CDR1 LNHDA and CDR2 SQIVND (reference sequence). Trimming stripped 6 bases from V and 4 bases from J, with 10 bases between. This CDR3 contains 12 residues. The CDR3 here is CASSKTGYEQYF. In DNA, the CDR3 is TGTGCCAGTAGCAAGACGGGGTACGAGCAGTACTTC.

V gene TRBV27 combines with J gene TRBJ2-1; TRBD2 matches at 7 bases. The CDR3 sequence is 17 residues long. Germline CDR1 and CDR2: MNHEY and SMNVEV (reference sequence). V dropped 4 bases and J dropped 3; count of bases not matched to a gene: 12. CDR3 sequence: CASSSRPGLADYNEQFF. In DNA form, the CDR3 reads TGTGCCAGCAGTTCCCGCCCGGGGCTAGCGGACTACAATGAGCAGTTCTTC.

The rearrangement links TRBV28 to TRBJ2-7, with D unresolved. Trimming shortened V by 4 bases and J by 3 bases, and 10 bases separated the two germline ends. This CDR3 has 13 amino acids. The germline V gene encodes CDR1 MDHEN and CDR2 SYDVKM. The CDR3 nucleotides read TGTGCCAGCAGTTACGGCAGGAACTACGAGCAGTACTTC. The encoded protein is CASSYGRNYEQYF.

The chain uses TRBV5-4 and TRBJ2-7; 7 nucleotides match TRBD1. The J segment lost 3 bases and the V segment lost 4 bases, leaving 7 bases of the junction unmatched. The germline CDR1 and CDR2 sequences are SGHNT and YYREEE (reference sequence). CDR3 length: 14 residues. As DNA, the CDR3 is TGTGCCAGCAGCCCCGGGACAGACATCTACGAGCAGTACTTC. This sequence encodes CASSPGTDIYEQYF.

V usage is TRBV7-2 and J usage is TRBJ2-3; the match to TRBD2 covers 12 bases. The CDR3 is 17 residues long. Looked up from germline, CDR1 is SGHTA and CDR2 is FQGNSA. Germline trimming cut 5 bases from V and 0 bases from J; bases unmatched to any gene: 6. The CDR3 here is CASSLRLAGASTDTQYF. DNA of the CDR3: TGTGCCAGCAGCCTCCGACTAGCGGGGGCCAGCACAGATACGCAGTATTTT. Drawing the rest from reference TRBV7-2 and TRBJ2-3, the complete variable domain is GAGVSQSPSNKVTEKGKDVELRCDPISGHTALYWYRQSLGQGLEFLIYFQGNSAPDKSGLPSDRFSAERTGGSVSTLTIQRTQQEDSAVYLCASSLRLAGASTDTQYFGPGTRLTVL.

The chain links TRBV7-2 to TRBJ1-1; maybe TRBD1 (5 bases). CDR1 and CDR2 (germline): SGHTA, FQGNSA. The CDR3 runs to 16 residues. V lost 3 bases, J lost 5 bases, and 19 bases lay in between. CDR3 DNA sequence: TGTGCCAGCAGCTTTCGTTGGGGGGGAATGGGGACTGAAGCTTTCTTT. This codes for CASSFRWGGMGTEAFF.

The chain carries TRBV13 and TRBJ2-2; TRBD2 agrees at 7 bases. Losses at the gene ends were 1 base for V and 3 bases for J; bases not matched to a gene: 8. Germline values: CDR1 PRHDT, CDR2 FYEKMQ (reference sequence). The CDR3 is 17 residues long. The CDR3 reads CASSLVVGGSDTGELFF. CDR3 sequence (DNA): TGTGCCAGCAGCTTAGTCGTTGGCGGGAGTGACACCGGGGAGCTGTTTTTT.

The DNA for the CDR3 is TGTGCCAGCAGCTTGGCTCCCCCAGAGACCCAGTACTTC. It translates to CASSLAPPETQYF. The chain combines TRBV5-4 with TRBJ2-5; D call uncertain. V gave up 0 bases and J gave up 4 bases, with 7 bases separating them. CDR1 and CDR2 (germline): SGHNT, YYREEE (reference sequence). CDR3 length: 13 residues. The entire variable domain, with the rest obtained from reference TRBV5-4 and TRBJ2-5, is as follows: ETGVTQSPTHLIKTRGQQVTLRCSSQSGHNTVSWYQQALGQGPQFIFQYYREEENGRGNFPPRFSGLQFPNYSSELNVNALELDDSALYLCASSLAPPETQYFGPGTRLLVL.

CDR3 sequence (DNA): TGTGCCACCAGCAGGATCGGCGGGACAGACACCTACGAGCAGTACTTC. This codes for CATSRIGGTDTYEQYF. This chain uses TRBV15 with TRBJ2-7; TRBD1 might be the D (7 bases). Deletions cut 3 bases from V and 2 bases from J, with 17 bases between. Germline loops: CDR1 LNHNV, CDR2 YYDKDF (reference sequence). This CDR3 contains 16 residues.

CDR3 sequence reads: CASSLQVGLNTEAFF. CDR3 coding DNA: TGTGCCAGCAGCTTACAGGTGGGGCTGAACACTGAAGCTTTCTTT. This chain uses TRBV7-3 with TRBJ1-1, with D possibly being TRBD1 (5 bases). CDR3 size: 15 residues. V dropped 2 bases and J dropped 0 bases, with 10 bases sitting between them. The germline CDR1 and CDR2 sequences are SGHTA and FQGTGA.

The CDR3 DNA sequence: TGTGCCAGTAGTATAGACATTGAAGCTTTCTTT. This codes for CASSIDIEAFF. The rearrangement uses TRBV19 and TRBJ1-1; D ambiguous. This CDR3 has 11 amino acids. The V gene's germline CDR1 is LNHDA and CDR2 SQIVND (reference sequence). V was cut by 0 bases and J by 7 bases, with 3 bases left in between.

This chain links TRBV10-3 with TRBJ1-2, with a weak D call TRBD1 (6 bases). The CDR3 is 10 amino acids. Per germline, CDR1 ENHRY and CDR2 SYGVKD. V was pared by 10 bases and J by 5 bases, with 8 bases between. CDR3: CATTGYGYTF. The CDR3 DNA sequence: TGTGCCACCACAGGGTATGGCTACACCTTC.

The chain recombines TRBV4-1 with TRBJ2-1; TRBD2 matches at 12 bases. The CDR3 has 15 residues. The germline CDR1 and CDR2 sequences are MGHRA and YSYEKL. Trimming removed 2 bases from V and 10 bases from J; junction bases left unmatched: 6. This CDR3 reads CASSQLAGGTWEQFF. In DNA form, the CDR3 reads TGCGCCAGCAGCCAACTAGCGGGAGGGACGTGGGAGCAGTTCTTC.